This section outlines one TCR beta chain sequence together with its context. V lost 4 bases and J lost 5, with 14 bases in between. In germline, CDR1 is LGHDT, CDR2 YNNKEL (reference sequence). The CDR3 totals 14 residues. TCRdb independently ran MiXCR on the 5' RACE reads; one entry per CDR3 protein. Of over 55,000 distinct CDR3 sequences in the sample, around a quarter were seen once. The chain has TRBV3-1 and TRBJ1-1; possibly TRBD1 for D (5 bases). This clonotype was sampled from a female donor with breast cancer. Material for sequencing was tumor-infiltrating memory CD4+ T cells sorted from the breast tumor. The subset was: memory CD4+ T cells, CD4+CD45RO+CD25-. The CDR3 bases are TGTGCCAGCAGCCCGGGGGGGGGTCAAACTGAAGCTTTCTTT. This codes for CASSPGGGQTEAFF.